These T cell receptor beta chains were read from a single sample in a study of control samples from healthy donors and cancer patients. Measured with immunoSEQ multiplex PCR; TCRdb has only the in-frame clones, and not every one. The table has 95,000 to 150,000 clones, about 91% seen once; the top ten hold 3% to 4%. The sample taken for sequencing was blood. These receptor sequences come from a middle-aged man in good health. Both conserved end residues are part of each CDR3. The order of the fields is D gene, clone size, V gene, J gene, CDR3 DNA, CDR3 protein. D genes are given only for firm matches. Clone sizes are given selectively: once, few, many, or a class where the clone is expanded.

d_gene: .; abundance: .; v_gene: TRBV30; j_gene: TRBJ1-5; CDR3nt: TGTGCCTGGAGTGTACCCGGGAGCCTCGGTACTCAGCCCCAGCATTTT; CDR3aa: CAWSVPGSLGTQPQHF
d_gene: .; abundance: .; v_gene: TRBV18; j_gene: TRBJ1-1; CDR3nt: TGTGCCAGCTCACCACCTCGCGATAATAGGGAAGCTTTCTTT; CDR3aa: CASSPPRDNREAFF
d_gene: .; abundance: few; v_gene: TRBV7-9; j_gene: TRBJ1-3; CDR3nt: TGTGCCAGCAGCTTGGGGGGACCTGGAAACACCATATATTTT; CDR3aa: CASSLGGPGNTIYF
d_gene: TRBD1; abundance: .; v_gene: TRBV3-1/TRBV3-2; j_gene: TRBJ1-1; CDR3nt: TGTGCCAGCAGCCAAGATCGGAACCTGGGGACAGGGAAGAACACTGAAGCTTTCTTT; CDR3aa: CASSQDRNLGTGKNTEAFF
d_gene: .; abundance: .; v_gene: TRBV11-2; j_gene: TRBJ1-1; CDR3nt: TGTGCCAGCAGGCATACCGGGACAATGAACACTGAAGCTTTCTTT; CDR3aa: CASRHTGTMNTEAFF
d_gene: .; abundance: .; v_gene: TRBV18; j_gene: TRBJ1-1; CDR3nt: TGTGCCAGCTCACCAGGGAGGGGGAGGACTGAAGCTTTCTTT; CDR3aa: CASSPGRGRTEAFF
d_gene: .; abundance: few; v_gene: TRBV7-3; j_gene: TRBJ2-1; CDR3nt: TGTGCCAGCAGCCCCCAGTGGGGGGTTAATGAGCAGTTCTTC; CDR3aa: CASSPQWGVNEQFF
d_gene: .; abundance: .; v_gene: TRBV24-1; j_gene: TRBJ1-2; CDR3nt: TGTGCCACCAGTGATGAGGCCAACTATGGCTACACCTTC; CDR3aa: CATSDEANYGYTF
d_gene: TRBD2; abundance: .; v_gene: TRBV7-9; j_gene: TRBJ2-1; CDR3nt: TGTGCCAGCAGCGCCAGACTAGCGGGGGCCCCCCCAGATGAGCAGTTCTTC; CDR3aa: CASSARLAGAPPDEQFF
d_gene: .; abundance: .; v_gene: TRBV10-3; j_gene: TRBJ1-1; CDR3nt: TGTGCCATCAGTACGGAGGGAGGAAACACTGAAGCTTTCTTT; CDR3aa: CAISTEGGNTEAFF
d_gene: .; abundance: once; v_gene: TRBV3-1/TRBV3-2; j_gene: TRBJ1-4; CDR3nt: TGTGCCAGCAGCCAAGATGCAACTAATGAAAAACTGTTTTTT; CDR3aa: CASSQDATNEKLFF
d_gene: TRBD2; abundance: .; v_gene: TRBV7-3; j_gene: TRBJ2-1; CDR3nt: TGTGCCAGCAGCGATTGGACTAGCGGGCACAATGAGCAGTTCTTC; CDR3aa: CASSDWTSGHNEQFF
d_gene: .; abundance: .; v_gene: TRBV3-1/TRBV3-2; j_gene: TRBJ1-5; CDR3nt: TGTGCCAGCAGCCAAGAGAAGGGAAGTCATCAGCCCCAGCATTTT; CDR3aa: CASSQEKGSHQPQHF
d_gene: .; abundance: .; v_gene: TRBV14; j_gene: TRBJ2-5; CDR3nt: TGTGCCAGCAGCCAAGTGGGCCAAGAGACCCAGTACTTC; CDR3aa: CASSQVGQETQYF
d_gene: .; abundance: .; v_gene: TRBV19; j_gene: TRBJ1-5; CDR3nt: TGTGCCAGTACGGGATTTGTAGGAAATAGCAATCAGCCCCAGCATTTT; CDR3aa: CASTGFVGNSNQPQHF
d_gene: TRBD1; abundance: .; v_gene: TRBV5-5; j_gene: TRBJ1-3; CDR3nt: TGTGCCAGCCGGATGCGCCAGGGGGCAGCTGGAAACACCATATATTTT; CDR3aa: CASRMRQGAAGNTIYF
d_gene: TRBD2; abundance: .; v_gene: TRBV5-1; j_gene: TRBJ2-3; CDR3nt: TGCGCCAGCAATTCAGGACTAGCCCGAGATACGCAGTATTTT; CDR3aa: CASNSGLARDTQYF
d_gene: .; abundance: medium-sized; v_gene: TRBV30; j_gene: TRBJ1-2; CDR3nt: TGTGCCTGGAGTGTGGGGCGTTGGAATGGCTACACCTTC; CDR3aa: CAWSVGRWNGYTF
d_gene: .; abundance: .; v_gene: TRBV6-5; j_gene: TRBJ1-1; CDR3nt: TGTGCCACCTCGGGACGGAACACTGAAGCTTTCTTT; CDR3aa: CATSGRNTEAFF
d_gene: TRBD1; abundance: .; v_gene: TRBV18; j_gene: TRBJ2-1; CDR3nt: TGTGCCAGCTCACTAAACAGGGGTGGCTCCTACAATGAGCAGTTCTTC; CDR3aa: CASSLNRGGSYNEQFF
d_gene: .; abundance: .; v_gene: TRBV3-1/TRBV3-2; j_gene: TRBJ1-3; CDR3nt: TGTGCCAGCAGCGAAACAGGAGCTGGAAACACCATATATTTT; CDR3aa: CASSETGAGNTIYF
d_gene: TRBD1; abundance: .; v_gene: TRBV7-6; j_gene: TRBJ1-1; CDR3nt: TGTGCCAGCAGCGAAGGACAGGGGGTTAGCAAAGCTTTCTTT; CDR3aa: CASSEGQGVSKAFF
d_gene: TRBD1; abundance: .; v_gene: TRBV18; j_gene: TRBJ1-2; CDR3nt: TGTGCCAGCTCACCCGGGACAGCTAACTATGGCTACACCTTC; CDR3aa: CASSPGTANYGYTF
d_gene: TRBD2; abundance: .; v_gene: TRBV20-1; j_gene: TRBJ2-1; CDR3nt: TGCAGTCTAGCGGGGGACAATGAGCAGTTCTTC; CDR3aa: CSLAGDNEQFF
d_gene: .; abundance: .; v_gene: TRBV7-3; j_gene: TRBJ2-6; CDR3nt: TGTGCCAGCAGCCCCGGGTTAGGAGGAGGGGCCAACGTCCTGACTTTC; CDR3aa: CASSPGLGGGANVLTF
d_gene: .; abundance: .; v_gene: TRBV7-2; j_gene: TRBJ2-2; CDR3nt: TGTGCCAGCAGCCTCAGGGGGGACACCGGGGAGCTGTTTTTT; CDR3aa: CASSLRGDTGELFF
d_gene: .; abundance: .; v_gene: TRBV7-9; j_gene: TRBJ2-7; CDR3nt: TGTGCCAGCAGCGTTATGGAGGAGCAGTACTTC; CDR3aa: CASSVMEEQYF
d_gene: .; abundance: .; v_gene: TRBV19; j_gene: TRBJ2-2; CDR3nt: TGTGCCAGTAGTATCCAAGCGGGCTGGAACACCGGGGAGCTGTTTTTT; CDR3aa: CASSIQAGWNTGELFF
d_gene: TRBD2; abundance: .; v_gene: TRBV27; j_gene: TRBJ2-1; CDR3nt: TGTGCCAGCAGTTTTAGCGGGGGGGCCAGTGAGCAGTTCTTC; CDR3aa: CASSFSGGASEQFF
d_gene: .; abundance: .; v_gene: TRBV27; j_gene: TRBJ2-1; CDR3nt: TGTGCCAGCAGTTTTGGGTGGCGGGGGCGGAATGAGCAGTTCTTC; CDR3aa: CASSFGWRGRNEQFF
d_gene: .; abundance: .; v_gene: TRBV7-8; j_gene: TRBJ2-7; CDR3nt: TGTGCCAGCAGCTTAACGGCGCTCGAGCAGTACTTC; CDR3aa: CASSLTALEQYF
d_gene: TRBD1; abundance: few; v_gene: TRBV27; j_gene: TRBJ2-7; CDR3nt: TGTGCCAGCAGCCCCCGGGACAGCCTCTACGAGCAGTACTTC; CDR3aa: CASSPRDSLYEQYF
d_gene: TRBD1; abundance: .; v_gene: TRBV5-4; j_gene: TRBJ1-2; CDR3nt: TGTGCCAGCAGCTTGACTGGGGACAGACCTAACTATGGCTACACCTTC; CDR3aa: CASSLTGDRPNYGYTF
d_gene: TRBD1; abundance: few; v_gene: TRBV24-1; j_gene: TRBJ2-7; CDR3nt: TGTGCCACCAGTTCGAGGACAGGGACCCACGAGCAGTACTTC; CDR3aa: CATSSRTGTHEQYF
d_gene: TRBD1; abundance: .; v_gene: TRBV6-2/TRBV6-3; j_gene: TRBJ1-5; CDR3nt: TGTGCCAGCAGTTTGGGGGGACAGGGCTGGCAGCCCCAGCATTTT; CDR3aa: CASSLGGQGWQPQHF
d_gene: .; abundance: .; v_gene: TRBV19; j_gene: TRBJ2-7; CDR3nt: TGTGCCAGTAGTCATGCAGGTACCTACGAGCAGTACTTC; CDR3aa: CASSHAGTYEQYF
d_gene: .; abundance: .; v_gene: TRBV18; j_gene: TRBJ2-5; CDR3nt: TGTGCCAGCTCACTAGGACTGAGAGAGACCCAGTACTTC; CDR3aa: CASSLGLRETQYF
d_gene: TRBD1; abundance: .; v_gene: TRBV3-1/TRBV3-2; j_gene: TRBJ1-6; CDR3nt: TGTGCCAGCAGCCGGACAGGGGATAATTCACCCCTCCACTTT; CDR3aa: CASSRTGDNSPLHF
d_gene: TRBD1; abundance: .; v_gene: TRBV5-1; j_gene: TRBJ2-5; CDR3nt: TGCGCCAGCAGCCCTGGACAGGGCCAAGAGACCCAGTACTTC; CDR3aa: CASSPGQGQETQYF
d_gene: .; abundance: .; v_gene: TRBV5-3; j_gene: TRBJ1-2; CDR3nt: TGTGCCACCCTGCCCCCGCAGCTTTTGGGGGGCTACACCTTC; CDR3aa: CATLPPQLLGGYTF
d_gene: .; abundance: .; v_gene: TRBV15; j_gene: TRBJ1-2; CDR3nt: TGTGCCACCAGCAGAGATGGGCCCCGGGACACAACATCAACACGTGGCTACACCTTC; CDR3aa: CATSRDGPRDTTSTRGYTF
d_gene: TRBD1; abundance: .; v_gene: TRBV7-2; j_gene: TRBJ2-7; CDR3nt: TGTGCCAGCAGCTCAGGACAGGGGGCTGGCGAGCAGTACTTC; CDR3aa: CASSSGQGAGEQYF
d_gene: .; abundance: few; v_gene: TRBV7-8; j_gene: TRBJ1-3; CDR3nt: TGTGCCAGCAGCCATAGGGGCTCTGGAAACACCATATATTTT; CDR3aa: CASSHRGSGNTIYF
d_gene: .; abundance: .; v_gene: TRBV18; j_gene: TRBJ1-1; CDR3nt: TGTGCCAGCTCACCCGACAGAAAGAACACTGAAGCTTTCTTT; CDR3aa: CASSPDRKNTEAFF
d_gene: TRBD1; abundance: few; v_gene: TRBV28; j_gene: TRBJ1-5; CDR3nt: TGTGCCAGCAGTACCCCCGGGACAGGGAGCAATCAGCCCCAGCATTTT; CDR3aa: CASSTPGTGSNQPQHF
d_gene: .; abundance: .; v_gene: TRBV4-3; j_gene: TRBJ1-4; CDR3nt: TGCGCCAGCAGCCAAGCAGCGGAATTCGGGACTAATGAAAAACTGTTTTTT; CDR3aa: CASSQAAEFGTNEKLFF
d_gene: .; abundance: .; v_gene: TRBV24-1; j_gene: TRBJ1-2; CDR3nt: TGTGCCACCAGTGATGCCGGGGCCTATGGCTACACCTTC; CDR3aa: CATSDAGAYGYTF
d_gene: TRBD1; abundance: .; v_gene: TRBV2; j_gene: TRBJ2-5; CDR3nt: TGTGCCAGCAGAGGACAGGGAGCGATGACCCAGTACTTC; CDR3aa: CASRGQGAMTQYF
d_gene: TRBD1; abundance: .; v_gene: TRBV4-3; j_gene: TRBJ1-5; CDR3nt: TGCGCCAGCAGCCAAGATCCCCCACACGTCGGACAGGGGTATCAGCCCCAGCATTTT; CDR3aa: CASSQDPPHVGQGYQPQHF
d_gene: .; abundance: .; v_gene: TRBV6-5; j_gene: TRBJ2-4; CDR3nt: TGTGCCAGCAGTTACTCGAGAGGTGATAAGGACATTCAGTACTTC; CDR3aa: CASSYSRGDKDIQYF
d_gene: .; abundance: .; v_gene: TRBV11-3; j_gene: TRBJ2-2; CDR3nt: TGTGCCAGCAGCTCCCGGCCGAACACCGGGGAGCTGTTTTTT; CDR3aa: CASSSRPNTGELFF
d_gene: .; abundance: .; v_gene: TRBV6-2/TRBV6-3; j_gene: TRBJ2-5; CDR3nt: TGTGCCAGCAGTTACTCCCCGGGCAACGCGGGGACCCAGTACTTC; CDR3aa: CASSYSPGNAGTQYF
d_gene: TRBD1; abundance: .; v_gene: TRBV5-1; j_gene: TRBJ2-7; CDR3nt: TGCGCCAGCAGCGGACAGGGGACAGGGGGCTACGACGAGCAGTACTTC; CDR3aa: CASSGQGTGGYDEQYF
d_gene: .; abundance: .; v_gene: TRBV25-1; j_gene: TRBJ1-1; CDR3nt: TGTGCCAGCAGTGAACCAGGGAGTAACACTGAAGCTTTCTTT; CDR3aa: CASSEPGSNTEAFF